Listed below are T cell receptor beta chains from one sample, sequenced in a study of cytomegalovirus exposure and HLA in healthy donors. The table came from immunoSEQ multiplex PCR; TCRdb's copy has only in-frame clones and leaves some out. This sample has about 170,000 clones, with roughly 84% found just once. Sequenced input: PBMCs. The receptors stem from a boy aged 2-9 years in good health and CMV-seronegative. CDR3s include the opening cysteine and the closing phenylalanine or tryptophan. A D gene is named only where the DNA matches it firmly. Clone sizes are given selectively: once, few, many, or a class where the clone is expanded.

>TRBV9|-|TRBJ1-5|-
TGTGCCAGCAGCGTAGATAGTCAATATCAGCCCCAGCATTTT
CASSVDSQYQPQHF
>TRBV2|-|TRBJ2-5|TRBD1
TGTGCCAGCAATCCGGACAGGGGAAAGACCCAGTACTTC
CASNPDRGKTQYF
>TRBV27|-|TRBJ2-5|-
TGTGCCAGCAGTTTGCGCTACCAAGAGACCCAGTACTTC
CASSLRYQETQYF
>TRBV2|-|TRBJ2-7|TRBD2
TGTGCCAGCCGGGTTGGACTAGCGGGCGAGCAGTACTTC
CASRVGLAGEQYF
>TRBV10-2|-|TRBJ2-3|TRBD2
TGCGCCAGCAGTGAGTCGCGTATCGGCGGGAGGGGGGAGGGCACAGATACGCAGTATTTT
CASSESRIGGRGEGTDTQYF
>TRBV19|few|TRBJ2-7|TRBD1
TGTGCCAGTAGTCCCAGGACAGGGGACTACGAGCAGTACTTC
CASSPRTGDYEQYF
>TRBV15|-|TRBJ1-2|-
TGTGCCACCAGCAGAGGGGCAGGGGAGGGCTATGGCTACACCTTC
CATSRGAGEGYGYTF
>TRBV21-1|-|TRBJ2-2|-
TGTGCCAGCAGCCCTCGGACAGGGGACACCGGGGAGCTGTTTTTT
CASSPRTGDTGELFF
>TRBV6-8|-|TRBJ2-7|-
TGTGCCAGCAGTTACAAACAGGGTGGGTTTACCTACGAGCAGTACTTC
CASSYKQGGFTYEQYF
>TRBV15|-|TRBJ2-5|-
TGTGCCACCAGCAGATCCTCCTTCCAAGAGACCCAGTACTTC
CATSRSSFQETQYF
>TRBV28|-|TRBJ2-7|TRBD1
TGTGCCAGCAGCCGTTTCGTCAGGGGGTTCGAGCAGTACTTC
CASSRFVRGFEQYF
>TRBV6-5|-|TRBJ2-1|-
TGTGCCAGCAGTTACTCCCCAGGGGCGGACGAGCAGTTCTTC
CASSYSPGADEQFF
>TRBV27|-|TRBJ1-2|TRBD1
TGTGCCAGCAGTTTACGTGGGACAGGGGGCAACTATGGCTACACCTTC
CASSLRGTGGNYGYTF
>TRBV9|once|TRBJ2-7|-
TGTGCCAGCAGCGTAGACGGGAGCGATGTTCCATACGAGCAGTACTTC
CASSVDGSDVPYEQYF
>TRBV6-5|-|TRBJ2-3|-
TGTGCCAGCAGTTACTCTGCCCTAGGCGCGGATACGCAGTATTTT
CASSYSALGADTQYF
>TRBV5-1|-|TRBJ1-6|TRBD1
TGCGCCAGCAGCTTTGGTAGACAGGGAAATAATTCACCCCTCCACTTT
CASSFGRQGNNSPLHF